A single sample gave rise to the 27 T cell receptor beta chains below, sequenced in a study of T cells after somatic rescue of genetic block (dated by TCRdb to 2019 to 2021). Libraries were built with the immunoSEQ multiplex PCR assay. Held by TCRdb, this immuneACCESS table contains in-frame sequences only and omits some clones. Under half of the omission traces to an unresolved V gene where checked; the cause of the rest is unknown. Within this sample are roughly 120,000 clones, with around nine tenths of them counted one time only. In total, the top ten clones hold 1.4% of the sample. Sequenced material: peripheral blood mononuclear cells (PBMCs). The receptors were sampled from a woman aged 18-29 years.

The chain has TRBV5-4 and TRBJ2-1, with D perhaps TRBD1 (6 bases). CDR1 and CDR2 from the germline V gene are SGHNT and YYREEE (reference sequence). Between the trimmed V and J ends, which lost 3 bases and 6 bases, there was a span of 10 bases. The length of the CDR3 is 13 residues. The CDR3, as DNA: TGTGCCAGCAGCTCTACAGGGACCAATGAGCAGTTCTTC. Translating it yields CASSSTGTNEQFF.

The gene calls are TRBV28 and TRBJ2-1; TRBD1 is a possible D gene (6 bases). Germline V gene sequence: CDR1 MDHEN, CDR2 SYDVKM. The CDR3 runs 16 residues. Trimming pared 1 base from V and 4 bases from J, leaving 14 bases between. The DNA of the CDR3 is TGTGCCAGCAGTTTATTCCCCAGGGGACGGTACAATGAGCAGTTCTTC. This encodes CASSLFPRGRYNEQFF.

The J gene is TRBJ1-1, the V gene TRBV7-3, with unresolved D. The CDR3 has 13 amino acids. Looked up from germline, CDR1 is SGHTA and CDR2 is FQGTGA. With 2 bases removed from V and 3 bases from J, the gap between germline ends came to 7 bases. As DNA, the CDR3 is TGTGCCAGCAGCTTAGACACCTACACTGAAGCTTTCTTT. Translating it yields CASSLDTYTEAFF.

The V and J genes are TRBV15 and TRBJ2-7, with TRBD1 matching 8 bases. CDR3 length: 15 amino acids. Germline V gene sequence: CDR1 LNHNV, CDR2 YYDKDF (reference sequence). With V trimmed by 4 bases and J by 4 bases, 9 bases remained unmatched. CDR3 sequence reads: CATSKPRDRPYEQYF. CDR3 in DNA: TGTGCCACCAGCAAGCCGCGGGACAGGCCTTACGAGCAGTACTTC.

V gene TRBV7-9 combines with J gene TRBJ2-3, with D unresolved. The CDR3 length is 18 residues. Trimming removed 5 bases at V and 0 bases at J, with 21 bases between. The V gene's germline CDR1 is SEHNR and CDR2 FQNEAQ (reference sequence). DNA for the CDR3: TGTGCCAGCAGCCTTCGACCTTACCGGACCCGTAGCACAGATACGCAGTATTTT. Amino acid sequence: CASSLRPYRTRSTDTQYF. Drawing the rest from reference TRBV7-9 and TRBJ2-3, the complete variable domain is DTGVSQNPRHKITKRGQNVTFRCDPISEHNRLYWYRQTLGQGPEFLTYFQNEAQLEKSRLLSDRFSAERPKGSFSTLEIQRTEQGDSAMYLCASSLRPYRTRSTDTQYFGPGTRLTVL.

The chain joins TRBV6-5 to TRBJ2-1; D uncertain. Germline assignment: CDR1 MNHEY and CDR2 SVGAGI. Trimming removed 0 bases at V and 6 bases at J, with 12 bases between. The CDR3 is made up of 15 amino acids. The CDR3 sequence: CASSYSKVVGNEQFF. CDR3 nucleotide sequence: TGTGCCAGCAGTTACTCGAAGGTTGTTGGCAATGAGCAGTTCTTC.

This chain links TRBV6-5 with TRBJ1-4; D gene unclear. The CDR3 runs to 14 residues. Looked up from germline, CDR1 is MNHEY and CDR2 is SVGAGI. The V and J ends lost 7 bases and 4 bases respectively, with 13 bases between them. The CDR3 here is CASKKRGLNEKLFF. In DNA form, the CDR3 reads TGTGCCAGCAAAAAAAGAGGGCTTAATGAAAAACTGTTTTTT.

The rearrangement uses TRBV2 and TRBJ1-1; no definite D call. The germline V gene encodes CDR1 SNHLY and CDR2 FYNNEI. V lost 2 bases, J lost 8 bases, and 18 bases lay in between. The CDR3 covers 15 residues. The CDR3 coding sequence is TGTGCCAGCAGTGAATCTTTGACCGGAATAGGAGAAGCTTTCTTT. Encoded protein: CASSESLTGIGEAFF.

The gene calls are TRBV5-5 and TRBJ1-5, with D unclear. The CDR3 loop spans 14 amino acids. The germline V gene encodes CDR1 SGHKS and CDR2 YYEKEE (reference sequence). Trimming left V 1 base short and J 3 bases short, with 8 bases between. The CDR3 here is CASSLRQLNQPQHF. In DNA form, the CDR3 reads TGTGCCAGCAGCTTGAGGCAGCTCAATCAGCCCCAGCATTTT.

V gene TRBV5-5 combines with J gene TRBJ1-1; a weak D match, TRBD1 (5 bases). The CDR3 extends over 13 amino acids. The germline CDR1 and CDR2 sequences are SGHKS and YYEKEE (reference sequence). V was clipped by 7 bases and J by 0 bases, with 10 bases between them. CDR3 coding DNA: TGTGCCAGCCGATTGACAGTGAACACTGAAGCTTTCTTT. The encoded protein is CASRLTVNTEAFF.

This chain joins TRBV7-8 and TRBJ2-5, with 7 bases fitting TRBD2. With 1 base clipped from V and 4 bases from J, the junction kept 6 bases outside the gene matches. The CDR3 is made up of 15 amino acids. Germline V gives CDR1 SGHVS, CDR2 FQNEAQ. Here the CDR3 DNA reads TGTGCCAGCAGCTTAGAGCTGGTAGCGGGAGAGACCCAGTACTTC. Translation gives CASSLELVAGETQYF. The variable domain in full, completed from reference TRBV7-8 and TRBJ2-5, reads GAGVSQSPRYKVAKRGQDVALRCDPISGHVSLFWYQQALGQGPEFLTYFQNEAQLDKSGLPSDRFFAERPEGSVSTLKIQRTQQEDSAVYLCASSLELVAGETQYFGPGTRLLVL.

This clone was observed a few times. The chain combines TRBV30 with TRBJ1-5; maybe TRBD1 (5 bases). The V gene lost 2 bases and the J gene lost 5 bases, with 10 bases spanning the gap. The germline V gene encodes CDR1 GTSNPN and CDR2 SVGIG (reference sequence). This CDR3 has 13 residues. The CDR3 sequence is CAWSSREHQPQHF. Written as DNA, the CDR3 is TGTGCCTGGAGTTCCAGGGAGCATCAGCCCCAGCATTTT. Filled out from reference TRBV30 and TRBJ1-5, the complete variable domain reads SQTIHQWPATLVQPVGSPLSLECTVEGTSNPNLYWYRQAAGRGLQLLFYSVGIGQISSEVPQNLSASRPQDRQFILSSKKLLLSDSGFYLCAWSSREHQPQHFGDGTRLSIL.

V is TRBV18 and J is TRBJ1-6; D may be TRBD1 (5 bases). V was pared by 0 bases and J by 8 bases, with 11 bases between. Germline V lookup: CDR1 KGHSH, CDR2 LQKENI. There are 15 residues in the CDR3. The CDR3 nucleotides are TGTGCCAGCTCACCACCTGGCAGGGCGGATTCACCCCTCCACTTT. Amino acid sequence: CASSPPGRADSPLHF.

For the CDR3, the DNA is TGTGCCAGCAGCGTACTTGGTAGCACCACCGGGGAGCTGTTTTTT. Translated: CASSVLGSTTGELFF. The chain joins TRBV9 to TRBJ2-2, with D uncertain. Germline V CDR1 and CDR2: SGDLS, YYNGEE. The ends were cut back, 1 base at V and 4 bases at J, with 11 bases in the middle. The CDR3 sequence is 15 residues long. The whole variable domain, filled in from reference TRBV9 and TRBJ2-2, reads DSGVTQTPKHLITATGQRVTLRCSPRSGDLSVYWYQQSLDQGLQFLIQYYNGEERAKGNILERFSAQQFPDLHSELNLSSLELGDSALYFCASSVLGSTTGELFFGEGSRLTVL.

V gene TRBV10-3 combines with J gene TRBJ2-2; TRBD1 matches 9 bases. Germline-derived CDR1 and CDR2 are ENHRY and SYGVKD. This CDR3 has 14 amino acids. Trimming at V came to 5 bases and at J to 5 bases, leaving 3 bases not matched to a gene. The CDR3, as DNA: TGTGCCATCAGTCGGACAGGGGATACCGGGGAGCTGTTTTTT. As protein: CAISRTGDTGELFF.

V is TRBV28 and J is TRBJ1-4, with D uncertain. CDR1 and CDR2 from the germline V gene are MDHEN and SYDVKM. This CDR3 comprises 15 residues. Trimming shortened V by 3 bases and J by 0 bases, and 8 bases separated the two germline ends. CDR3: CASSLWAATNEKLFF. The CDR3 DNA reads TGTGCCAGCAGTTTGTGGGCGGCAACTAATGAAAAACTGTTTTTT.

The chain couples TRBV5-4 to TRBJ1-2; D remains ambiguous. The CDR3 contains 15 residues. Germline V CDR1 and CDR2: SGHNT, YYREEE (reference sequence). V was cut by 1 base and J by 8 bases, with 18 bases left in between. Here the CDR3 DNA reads TGTGCCAGCAGCTTGCCGGGAGGCCCGTCTTTCGGCTACACCTTC. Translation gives CASSLPGGPSFGYTF.

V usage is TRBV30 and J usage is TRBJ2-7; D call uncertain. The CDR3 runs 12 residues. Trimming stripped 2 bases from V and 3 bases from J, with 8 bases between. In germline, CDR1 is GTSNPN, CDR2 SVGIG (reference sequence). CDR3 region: CAWSSTNYEQYF. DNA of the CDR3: TGTGCCTGGAGTTCTACTAACTACGAGCAGTACTTC.

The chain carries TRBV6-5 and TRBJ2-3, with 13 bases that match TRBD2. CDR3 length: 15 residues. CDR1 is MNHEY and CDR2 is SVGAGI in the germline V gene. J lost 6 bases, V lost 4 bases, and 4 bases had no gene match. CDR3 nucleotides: TGTGCCAGCAGTTTACTAGCGGGGGGGTCGGATACGCAGTATTTT. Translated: CASSLLAGGSDTQYF.

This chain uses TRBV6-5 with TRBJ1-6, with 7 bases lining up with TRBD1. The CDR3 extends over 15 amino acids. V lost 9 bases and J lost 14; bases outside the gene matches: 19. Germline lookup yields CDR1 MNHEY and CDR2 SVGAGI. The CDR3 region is CARGQSWRLEGSLHF. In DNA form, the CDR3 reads TGTGCCAGGGGACAGTCCTGGAGGTTAGAAGGATCCCTCCACTTT.

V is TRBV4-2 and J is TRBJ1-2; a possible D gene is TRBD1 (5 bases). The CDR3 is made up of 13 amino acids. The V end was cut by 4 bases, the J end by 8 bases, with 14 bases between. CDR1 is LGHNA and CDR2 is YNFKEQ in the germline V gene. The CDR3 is CASSRGMGGGYTF. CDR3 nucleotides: TGTGCCAGCAGCCGGGGGATGGGGGGAGGCTACACCTTC.

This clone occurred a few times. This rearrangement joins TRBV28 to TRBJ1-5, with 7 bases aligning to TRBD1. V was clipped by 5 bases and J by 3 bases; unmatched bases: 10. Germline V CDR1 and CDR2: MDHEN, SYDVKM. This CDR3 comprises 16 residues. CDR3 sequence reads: CASSRKGAGYNQPQHF. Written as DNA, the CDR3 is TGTGCCAGCAGTCGGAAGGGGGCGGGGTACAATCAGCCCCAGCATTTT. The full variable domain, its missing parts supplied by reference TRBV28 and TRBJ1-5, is DVKVTQSSRYLVKRTGEKVFLECVQDMDHENMFWYRQDPGLGLRLIYFSYDVKMKEKGDIPEGYSVSREKKERFSLILESASTNQTSMYLCASSRKGAGYNQPQHFGDGTRLSIL.

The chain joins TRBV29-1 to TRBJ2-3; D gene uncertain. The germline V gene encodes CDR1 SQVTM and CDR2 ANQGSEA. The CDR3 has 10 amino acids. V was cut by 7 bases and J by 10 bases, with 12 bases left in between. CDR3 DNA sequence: TGCAGCGGGCTAGAAGACGCGCAGTATTTT. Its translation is CSGLEDAQYF.

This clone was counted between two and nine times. This CDR3 reads CAWNRGMNTEAFF. The CDR3 DNA is TGTGCCTGGAACAGGGGAATGAACACTGAAGCTTTCTTT. The gene calls are TRBV30 and TRBJ1-1; 7 nucleotides agree with TRBD1. The CDR3 runs to 13 residues. Losses at the gene ends were 4 bases for V and 0 bases for J; bases not matched to a gene: 2. CDR1 GTSNPN and CDR2 SVGIG come from the germline V gene (reference sequence). The full variable domain, with the rest looked up from reference TRBV30 and TRBJ1-1, is SQTIHQWPATLVQPVGSPLSLECTVEGTSNPNLYWYRQAAGRGLQLLFYSVGIGQISSEVPQNLSASRPQDRQFILSSKKLLLSDSGFYLCAWNRGMNTEAFFGQGTRLTVV.

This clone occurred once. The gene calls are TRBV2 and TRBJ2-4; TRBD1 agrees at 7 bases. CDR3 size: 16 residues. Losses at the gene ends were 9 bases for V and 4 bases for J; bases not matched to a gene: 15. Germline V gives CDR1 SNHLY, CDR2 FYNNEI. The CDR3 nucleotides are TGTGCCAGTTCCAAGGAACAGGGGAAGCCTAAAAACATTCAGTACTTC. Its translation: CASSKEQGKPKNIQYF.

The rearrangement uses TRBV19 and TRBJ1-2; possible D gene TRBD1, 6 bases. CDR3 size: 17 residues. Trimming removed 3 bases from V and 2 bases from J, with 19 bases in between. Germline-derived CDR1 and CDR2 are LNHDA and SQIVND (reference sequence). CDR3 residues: CASSMRGARPPNYGYTF. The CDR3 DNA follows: TGTGCCAGTAGTATGAGGGGGGCCAGGCCCCCCAACTATGGCTACACCTTC.

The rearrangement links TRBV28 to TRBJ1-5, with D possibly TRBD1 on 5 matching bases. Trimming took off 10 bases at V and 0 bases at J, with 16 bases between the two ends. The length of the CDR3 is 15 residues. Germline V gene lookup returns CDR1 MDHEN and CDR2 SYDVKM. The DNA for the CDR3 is TGTGCCACCCTCCTGGGAGGGGCTAGCAATCAGCCCCAGCATTTT. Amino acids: CATLLGGASNQPQHF.